A selection of T cell receptor beta chains follows, all from one sample in a study of blood T cell repertoires in COVID-19. Generated by immunoSEQ multiplex PCR, the TCRdb table keeps only in-frame clones and is missing some. The sample lists roughly 16,000 clones; roughly 91% were seen once. Sequenced input: peripheral blood. Receptor source: a woman older than 75 with COVID-19, enrolled during active disease. Each CDR3 is given with its conserved first and last residue. The D gene is left open where the match is weak. The listing skips clone size in some rows; elsewhere it reads once, few, many or a size class.

TRBD1 | TRBV7-9 | NA | CASNRQGAEAFF
NA | TRBV10-3 | NA | CAISESSSSQPQHF
NA | TRBV28 | NA | CASSREYEQYF
NA | TRBV28 | NA | CASSLFRQPTEAFF
TRBD2 | TRBV5-1 | NA | CASSFGGRAVGELFF
NA | TRBV7-9 | NA | CATETSFRRPNSPLHF
TRBD1 | TRBV6-2/TRBV6-3 | NA | CASSSGQITANYGYTF
NA | TRBV7-2 | NA | CASSLRGRGQETQYF
TRBD2 | TRBV5-6 | once | CASSLLSGRAHEQFF
TRBD2 | TRBV24-1 | NA | CATSPGGNTGELFF
NA | TRBV7-2 | NA | CASSLAVAVNNEQFF